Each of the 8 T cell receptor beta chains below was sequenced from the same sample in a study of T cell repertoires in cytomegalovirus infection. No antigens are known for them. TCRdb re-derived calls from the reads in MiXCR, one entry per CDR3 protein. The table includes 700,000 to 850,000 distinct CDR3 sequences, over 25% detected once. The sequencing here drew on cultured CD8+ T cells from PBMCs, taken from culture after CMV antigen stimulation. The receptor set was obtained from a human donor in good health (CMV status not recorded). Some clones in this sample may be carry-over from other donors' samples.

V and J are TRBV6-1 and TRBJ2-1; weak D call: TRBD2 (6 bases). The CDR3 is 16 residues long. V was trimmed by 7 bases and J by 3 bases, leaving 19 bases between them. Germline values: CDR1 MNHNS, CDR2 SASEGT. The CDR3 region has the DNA TGTGCCAGCACCCCACGGGCGGGGCTCGGCTACAATGAGCAGTTCTTC. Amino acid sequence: CASTPRAGLGYNEQFF.

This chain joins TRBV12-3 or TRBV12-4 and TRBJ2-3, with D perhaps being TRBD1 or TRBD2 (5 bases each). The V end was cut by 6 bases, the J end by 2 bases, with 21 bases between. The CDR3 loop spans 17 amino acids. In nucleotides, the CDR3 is TGTGCCAGCAGCAGCAGGCTTGGTGGGACCCTCACAGATACGCAGTATTTT. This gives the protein CASSSRLGGTLTDTQYF.

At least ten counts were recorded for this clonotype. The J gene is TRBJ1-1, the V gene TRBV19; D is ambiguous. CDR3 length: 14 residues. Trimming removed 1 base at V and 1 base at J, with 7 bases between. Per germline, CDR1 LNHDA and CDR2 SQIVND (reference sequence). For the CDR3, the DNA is TGTGCCAGTAGTATAGGACGGGGGAACACTGAAGCTTTCTTT. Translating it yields CASSIGRGNTEAFF.

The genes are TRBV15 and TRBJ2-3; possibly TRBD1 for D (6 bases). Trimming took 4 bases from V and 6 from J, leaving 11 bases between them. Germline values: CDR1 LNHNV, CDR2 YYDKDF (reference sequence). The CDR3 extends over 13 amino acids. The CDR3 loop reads CATSKQGWDTQYF. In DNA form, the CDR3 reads TGTGCCACCAGCAAACAGGGATGGGATACGCAGTATTTT.

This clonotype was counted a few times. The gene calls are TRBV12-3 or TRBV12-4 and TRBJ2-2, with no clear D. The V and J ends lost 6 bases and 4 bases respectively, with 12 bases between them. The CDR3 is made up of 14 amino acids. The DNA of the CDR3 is TGTGCCAGCAGGACCAGTGAAAGCACCGGGGAGCTGTTTTTT. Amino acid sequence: CASRTSESTGELFF.

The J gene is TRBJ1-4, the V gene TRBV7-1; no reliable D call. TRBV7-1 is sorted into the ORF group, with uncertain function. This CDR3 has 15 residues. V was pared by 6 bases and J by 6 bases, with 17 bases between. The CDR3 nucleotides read TGTGCCAGCAGTCCCCCTGAGGGCACCCATGAAAAACTGTTTTTT. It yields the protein CASSPPEGTHEKLFF.

CDR3 in DNA: TGTGCCAGTAGTCCCGACAGGGGGAAAGATGGCTACACCTTC. It is translated as CASSPDRGKDGYTF. The V gene is TRBV19, the J gene TRBJ1-2; 9 bases agree with TRBD1. Trimming at V came to 5 bases and at J to 6 bases, leaving 7 bases not matched to a gene. This CDR3 has 14 residues. Germline assignment: CDR1 LNHDA and CDR2 SQIVND (reference sequence).

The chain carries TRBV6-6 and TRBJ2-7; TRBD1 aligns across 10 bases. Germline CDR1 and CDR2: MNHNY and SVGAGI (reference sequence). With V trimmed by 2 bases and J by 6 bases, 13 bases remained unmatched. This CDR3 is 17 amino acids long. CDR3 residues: CASSYENWTGGRVEQYV. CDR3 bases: TGTGCCAGCAGTTACGAAAATTGGACAGGGGGTCGGGTCGAGCAGTACGTC.